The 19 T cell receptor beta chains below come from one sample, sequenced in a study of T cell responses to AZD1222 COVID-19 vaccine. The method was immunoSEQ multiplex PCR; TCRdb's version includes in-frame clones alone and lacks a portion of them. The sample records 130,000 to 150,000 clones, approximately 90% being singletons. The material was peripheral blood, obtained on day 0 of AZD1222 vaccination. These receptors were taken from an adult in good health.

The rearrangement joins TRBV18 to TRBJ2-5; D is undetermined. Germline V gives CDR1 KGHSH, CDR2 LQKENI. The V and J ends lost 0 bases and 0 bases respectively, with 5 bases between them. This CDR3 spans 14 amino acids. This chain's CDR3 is CASSPPGNQETQYF. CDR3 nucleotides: TGTGCCAGCTCACCACCGGGGAACCAAGAGACCCAGTACTTC.

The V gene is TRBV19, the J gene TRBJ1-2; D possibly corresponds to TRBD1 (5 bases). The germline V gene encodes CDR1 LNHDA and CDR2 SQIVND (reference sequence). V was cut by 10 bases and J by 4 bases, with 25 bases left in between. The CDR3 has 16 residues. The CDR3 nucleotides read TGTGCCAAATACAGGAAGGAGAAGAATGTTCCCTATGGCTACACCTTC. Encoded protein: CAKYRKEKNVPYGYTF.

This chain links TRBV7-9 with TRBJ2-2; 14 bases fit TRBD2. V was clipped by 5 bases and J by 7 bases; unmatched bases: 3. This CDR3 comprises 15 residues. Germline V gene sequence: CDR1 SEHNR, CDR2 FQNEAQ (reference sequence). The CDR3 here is CASSRGTSGSGELFF. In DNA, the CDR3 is TGTGCCAGCAGCCGCGGGACTAGCGGGAGCGGGGAGCTGTTTTTT.

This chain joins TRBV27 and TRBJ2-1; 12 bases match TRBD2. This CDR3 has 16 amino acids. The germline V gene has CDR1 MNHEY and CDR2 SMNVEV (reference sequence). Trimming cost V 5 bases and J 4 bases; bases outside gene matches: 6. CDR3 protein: CASSPRGLAGYNEQFF. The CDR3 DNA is TGTGCCAGCAGTCCCCGGGGACTAGCGGGTTACAATGAGCAGTTCTTC.

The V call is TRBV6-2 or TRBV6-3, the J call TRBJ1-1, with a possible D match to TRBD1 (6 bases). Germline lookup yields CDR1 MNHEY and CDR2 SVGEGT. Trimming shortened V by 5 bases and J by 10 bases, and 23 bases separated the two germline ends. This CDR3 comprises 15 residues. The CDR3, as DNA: TGTGCCAGCAGTCCGAAGACAGGAATAAAGAGTGGAGCTTTCTTT. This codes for CASSPKTGIKSGAFF.

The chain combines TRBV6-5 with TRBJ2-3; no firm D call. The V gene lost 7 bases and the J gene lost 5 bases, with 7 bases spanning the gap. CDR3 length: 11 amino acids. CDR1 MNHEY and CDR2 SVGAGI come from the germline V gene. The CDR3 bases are TGTGCCAGCACCCTATTAGATACGCAGTATTTT. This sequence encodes CASTLLDTQYF.

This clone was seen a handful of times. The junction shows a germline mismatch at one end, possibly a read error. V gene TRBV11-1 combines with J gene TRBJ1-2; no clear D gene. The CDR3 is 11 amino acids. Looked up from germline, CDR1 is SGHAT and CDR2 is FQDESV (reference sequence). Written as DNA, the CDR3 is TGTGCCAGCAGCTTACATCGGGAACTTCACTTC. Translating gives CASSLHRELHF.

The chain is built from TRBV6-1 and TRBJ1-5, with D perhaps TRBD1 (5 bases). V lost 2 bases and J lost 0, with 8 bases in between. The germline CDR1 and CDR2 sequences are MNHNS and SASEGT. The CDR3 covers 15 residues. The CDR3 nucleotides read TGTGCCAGCAGTGAACGAGGGGTTAGCAATCAGCCCCAGCATTTT. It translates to CASSERGVSNQPQHF.

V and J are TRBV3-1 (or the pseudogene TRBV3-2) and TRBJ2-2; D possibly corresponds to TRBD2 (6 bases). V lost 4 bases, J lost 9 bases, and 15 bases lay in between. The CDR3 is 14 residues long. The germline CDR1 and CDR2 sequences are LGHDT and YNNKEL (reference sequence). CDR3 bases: TGTGCCAGCAGCCCCCGGGACGCGGGGCGGGAGCTGTTTTTT. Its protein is CASSPRDAGRELFF.

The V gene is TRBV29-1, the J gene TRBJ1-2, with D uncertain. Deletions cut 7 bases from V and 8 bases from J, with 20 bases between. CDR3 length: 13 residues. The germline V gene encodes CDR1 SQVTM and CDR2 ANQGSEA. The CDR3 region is CSAAAGSGGGYTF. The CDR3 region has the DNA TGCAGCGCCGCCGCAGGCTCCGGAGGGGGCTACACCTTC. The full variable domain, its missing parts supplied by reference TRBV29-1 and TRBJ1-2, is SAVISQKPSRDICQRGTSLTIQCQVDSQVTMMFWYRQQPGQSLTLIATANQGSEATYESGFVIDKFPISRPNLTFSTLTVSNMSPEDSSIYLCSAAAGSGGGYTFGSGTRLTVV.

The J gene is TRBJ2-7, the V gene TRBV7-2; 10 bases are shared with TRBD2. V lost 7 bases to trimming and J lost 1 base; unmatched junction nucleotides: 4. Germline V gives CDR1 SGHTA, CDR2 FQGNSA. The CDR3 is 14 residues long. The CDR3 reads CASNPTSGSYEQYF. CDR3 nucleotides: TGTGCCAGCAACCCGACTAGCGGGTCCTACGAGCAGTACTTC.

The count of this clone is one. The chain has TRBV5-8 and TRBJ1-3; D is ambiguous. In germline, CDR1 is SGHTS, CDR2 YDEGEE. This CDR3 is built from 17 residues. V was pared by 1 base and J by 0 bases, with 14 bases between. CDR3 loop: CASSLLNLIPSGNTIYF. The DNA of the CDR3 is TGTGCCAGCAGCTTGTTGAACCTCATCCCCTCTGGAAACACCATATATTTT. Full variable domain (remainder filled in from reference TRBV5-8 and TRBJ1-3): EAGVTQSPTHLIKTRGQQATLRCSPISGHTSVYWYQQALGLGLQFLLWYDEGEERNRGNFPPRFSGRQFPNYSSELNVNALELEDSALYLCASSLLNLIPSGNTIYFGEGSWLTVV.

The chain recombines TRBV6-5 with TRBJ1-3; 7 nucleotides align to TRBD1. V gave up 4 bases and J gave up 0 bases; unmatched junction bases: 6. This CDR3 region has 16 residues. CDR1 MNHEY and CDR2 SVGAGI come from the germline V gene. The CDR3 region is CASSSRDSSSGNTIYF. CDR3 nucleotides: TGTGCCAGCAGTTCCCGGGACAGCAGCTCTGGAAACACCATATATTTT.

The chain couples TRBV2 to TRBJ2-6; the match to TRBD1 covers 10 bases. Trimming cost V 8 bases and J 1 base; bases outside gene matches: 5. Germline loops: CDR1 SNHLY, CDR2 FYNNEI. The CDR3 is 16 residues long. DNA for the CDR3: TGTGCCAGCCGGAGACAGGGGGCTTCTGGGGCCAACGTCCTGACTTTC. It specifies CASRRQGASGANVLTF.

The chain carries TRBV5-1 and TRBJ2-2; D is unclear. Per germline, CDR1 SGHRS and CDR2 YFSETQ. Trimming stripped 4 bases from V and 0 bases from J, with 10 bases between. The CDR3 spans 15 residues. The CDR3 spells CASSLAVTNTGELFF. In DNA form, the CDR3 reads TGCGCCAGCAGCCTCGCGGTCACGAACACCGGGGAGCTGTTTTTT.

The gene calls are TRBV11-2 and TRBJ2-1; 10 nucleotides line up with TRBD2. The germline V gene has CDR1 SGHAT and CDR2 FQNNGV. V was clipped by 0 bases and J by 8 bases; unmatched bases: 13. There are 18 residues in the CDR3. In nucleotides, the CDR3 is TGTGCCAGCAGCTTAGATCTCCCCCTAGCGGGAGAGGAACATGAGCAGTTCTTC. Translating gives CASSLDLPLAGEEHEQFF.

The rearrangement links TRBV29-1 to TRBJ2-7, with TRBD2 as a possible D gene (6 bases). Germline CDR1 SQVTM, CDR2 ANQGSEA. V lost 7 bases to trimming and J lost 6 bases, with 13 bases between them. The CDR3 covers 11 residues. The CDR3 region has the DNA TGCAGCGCCGTGCGGGGTGGCGAGCAGTACTTC. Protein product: CSAVRGGEQYF.

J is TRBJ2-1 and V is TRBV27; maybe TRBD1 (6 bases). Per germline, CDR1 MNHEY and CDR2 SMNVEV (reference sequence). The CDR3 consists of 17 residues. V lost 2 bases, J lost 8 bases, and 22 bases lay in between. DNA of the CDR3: TGTGCCAGCAGTTTAAGATCGGACAGAATCGAGTTCTATGAGCAGTTCTTC. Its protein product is CASSLRSDRIEFYEQFF.

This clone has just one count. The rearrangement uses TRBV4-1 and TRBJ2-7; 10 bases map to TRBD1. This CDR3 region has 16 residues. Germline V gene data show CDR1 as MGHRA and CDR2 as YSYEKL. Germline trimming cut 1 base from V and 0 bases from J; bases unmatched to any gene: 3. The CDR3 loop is CASSQVGTGVSYEQYF. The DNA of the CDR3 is TGCGCCAGCAGCCAAGTGGGGACAGGGGTCTCCTACGAGCAGTACTTC.